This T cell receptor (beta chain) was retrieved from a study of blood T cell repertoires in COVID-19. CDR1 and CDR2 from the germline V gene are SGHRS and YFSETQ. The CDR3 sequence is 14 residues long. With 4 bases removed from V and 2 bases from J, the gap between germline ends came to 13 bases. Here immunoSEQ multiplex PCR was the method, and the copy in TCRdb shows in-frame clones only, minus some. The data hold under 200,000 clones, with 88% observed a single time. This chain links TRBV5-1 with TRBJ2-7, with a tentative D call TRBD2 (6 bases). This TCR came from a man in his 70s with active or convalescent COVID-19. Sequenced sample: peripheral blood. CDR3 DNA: TGCGCCAGCAGCCTCCAGGGAGGAACCTACGAGCAGTACTTC. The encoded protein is CASSLQGGTYEQYF.